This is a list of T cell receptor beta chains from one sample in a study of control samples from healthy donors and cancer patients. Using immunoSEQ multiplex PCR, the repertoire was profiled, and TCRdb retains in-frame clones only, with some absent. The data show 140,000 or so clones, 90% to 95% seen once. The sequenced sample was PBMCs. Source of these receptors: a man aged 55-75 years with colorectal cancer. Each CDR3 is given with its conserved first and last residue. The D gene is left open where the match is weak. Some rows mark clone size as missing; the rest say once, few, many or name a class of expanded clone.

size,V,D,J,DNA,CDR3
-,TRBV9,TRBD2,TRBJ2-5,TGTGCCAGCAGCGTAGGCGGGGGCCAAGAGACCCAGTACTTC,CASSVGGGQETQYF
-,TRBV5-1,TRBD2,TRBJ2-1,TGCGCCAGCGGCAGCGGGGGGGCCTACAATGAGCAGTTCTTC,CASGSGGAYNEQFF
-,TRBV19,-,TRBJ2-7,TGTGCCAGTAGTATTGGATCCGGCTACGAGCAGTACTTC,CASSIGSGYEQYF
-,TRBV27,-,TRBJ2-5,TGTGCCAGCAGTAGGCGGGTGGCGGAGACCCAGTACTTC,CASSRRVAETQYF
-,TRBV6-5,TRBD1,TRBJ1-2,TGTGCCAGCAGTCCGGGGACAGGAGAGGGCTACACCTTC,CASSPGTGEGYTF
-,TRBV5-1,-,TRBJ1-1,TGCGCCAGCAGCCTGGGAACTGAGGTCACTGAAGCTTTCTTT,CASSLGTEVTEAFF
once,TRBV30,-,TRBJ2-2,TGTGCCTGGAGTGTCTTAAGGGGTCCCGGGGAGCTGTTTTTT,CAWSVLRGPGELFF
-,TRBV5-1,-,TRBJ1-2,TGCGCCAGCAACCTCGGGGGGCGAGACTATGGCTACACCTTC,CASNLGGRDYGYTF
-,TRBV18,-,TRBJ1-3,TGTGCCAGCTCAACCACACAGGGTTATGGAAACACCATATATTTT,CASSTTQGYGNTIYF
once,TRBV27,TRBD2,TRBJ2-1,TGTGCCAGCAGTCCCATAGCGGGGGGCCTTTACAATGAGCAGTTCTTC,CASSPIAGGLYNEQFF
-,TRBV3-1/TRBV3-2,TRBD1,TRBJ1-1,TGTGCCAGCAGCCAAGATTTGATTGGGACAGGGGGTCTTCTCGGCACTGAAGCTTTCTTT,CASSQDLIGTGGLLGTEAFF
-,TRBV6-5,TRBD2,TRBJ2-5,TGTGCCAGCAGGGGGGGGTGGTATGGAGAGACCCAGTACTTC,CASRGGWYGETQYF
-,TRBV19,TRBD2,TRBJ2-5,TGTGCCAGTAGTATAGACCCCTCGGGGCGGGGGGGCCAAGAGACCCAGTACTTC,CASSIDPSGRGGQETQYF
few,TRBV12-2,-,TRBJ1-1,TGTGCAAGTCGCTTAGCCGGGACAGGGATTGACACTGAAGCTTTCTTT,CASRLAGTGIDTEAFF
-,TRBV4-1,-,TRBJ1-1,TGCGCCAGCAGCCAAGAAGTATACAGGGCGTATTTGAACACTGAAGCTTTCTTT,CASSQEVYRAYLNTEAFF